This T cell receptor beta chain appears in the sequencing data of a study of CD8 T cells in Susac syndrome. V lost 6 bases and J lost 4, with 13 bases in between. This CDR3 is built from 14 residues. From germline, CDR1 is MNHEY and CDR2 SMNVEV (reference sequence). The sequenced target, TCR beta, came from blood CD8+ and CD4+ T cells. The multiple sclerosis controls were treatment-naive patients with relapsing-remitting disease that was stable or active. Isolation of CD8+ and CD4+ T cells was performed negatively, whereas enrichment of TEMRA cells was done by FACS. RNA in amounts of about 0.45 to 1 ug was reverse transcribed with random hexamers. TCR beta CDR3 was amplified by immunoSEQ covering 54 Vbeta and 13 Jbeta. TCRdb reprocessed the immunoSEQ multiplex PCR reads via MiXCR and lists one record per CDR3 protein. The table records some 260,000 distinct CDR3 sequences, about 88% of them present only once.

This TCR came from a human donor with multiple sclerosis. The chain is built from TRBV27 and TRBJ2-1; the D is unclear. The sample taken for sequencing was CD8+ T cells from PBMCs. The CDR3: CASSDSGIYNEQFF. The DNA of the CDR3 is TGTGCCAGCAGCGATTCAGGCATTTACAATGAGCAGTTCTTC.